The clone carrying this T cell receptor beta chain was detected once. These data are taken from a study of T cell repertoires in ileal Crohn's disease. The germline V gene encodes CDR1 SGHAT and CDR2 FQNNGV. This CDR3 contains 14 residues. The ends lost 5 bases at V and 1 base at J; junction bases unmatched: 5. Clones were sequenced by immunoSEQ multiplex PCR, and TCRdb holds only the in-frame ones, with some missing. Of approximately 17,000 clones detected, approximately 87% appear once; the ten largest clones hold about a tenth. This TCR was sampled from an adult with Crohn's disease. V and J are TRBV11-2 and TRBJ2-7; 7 nucleotides line up with TRBD2. Sequencing used ileal tissue. The CDR3 DNA reads TGTGCCAGCAGCCCTCCCGGGGGGTCCTACGAGCAGTACTTC. Its protein is CASSPPGGSYEQYF.